The 25 T cell receptor beta chains presented below share a single source sample, sequenced in a study of regulatory T cells in long-lasting Graves disease. Time point specified: persistent/refractory GD, antithyroid drugs over 5 years with positive TRAb. Isolated PBMC RNA provided the starting material for the TCR library. TCR beta libraries were built with iRepertoire HTBI primers and Arm-PCR of CDR3 regions. TCRdb called the multiplex PCR reads again in MiXCR, with one record for every CDR3 protein. Found here are roughly 300,000 distinct CDR3 sequences, around a fifth of them singletons; the top ten hold less than 35%. Sequenced material: peripheral blood mononuclear cells (PBMCs), taken when the disease was refractory, from a patient treated with antithyroid drugs. The origin of the receptors is a female donor with Graves disease.

V usage is TRBV9 and J usage is TRBJ2-2, with 7 bases that match TRBD1. V dropped 1 base and J dropped 1; count of bases not matched to a gene: 7. Germline V lookup: CDR1 SGDLS, CDR2 YYNGEE. This CDR3 spans 17 amino acids. This CDR3 is CASSVLLTGLNTGELFF. DNA for the CDR3: TGTGCCAGCAGCGTATTACTGACAGGGCTGAACACCGGGGAGCTGTTTTTT. Full variable domain (outside the CDR3, taken from reference TRBV9 and TRBJ2-2): DSGVTQTPKHLITATGQRVTLRCSPRSGDLSVYWYQQSLDQGLQFLIQYYNGEERAKGNILERFSAQQFPDLHSELNLSSLELGDSALYFCASSVLLTGLNTGELFFGEGSRLTVL.

Ten or more counts support this clonotype. The V call is TRBV28, the J call TRBJ2-7; D is uncertain. V was trimmed by 4 bases and J by 3 bases, leaving 7 bases between them. CDR1 and CDR2 from the germline V gene are MDHEN and SYDVKM. The CDR3 runs to 12 residues. CDR3 DNA: TGTGCCAGCAGTTCACCAGTCTACGAGCAGTACTTC. It yields the protein CASSSPVYEQYF.

In its sample, this clonotype was seen many times. The chain is built from TRBV30 and TRBJ2-7; 7 nucleotides line up with TRBD1. The CDR3 is made up of 16 amino acids. Trimming removed 1 base from V and 1 base from J; junction bases left unmatched: 10. Germline V gene sequence: CDR1 GTSNPN, CDR2 SVGIG (reference sequence). The CDR3 region has the DNA TGTGCCTGGAGTGACCCCGCCGGGACAGTATCCTACGAGCAGTACTTC. This sequence encodes CAWSDPAGTVSYEQYF.

Ten or more counts support this clonotype. This chain links TRBV6-5 with TRBJ2-7; the D is unclear. The CDR3 sequence is 13 residues long. Germline V gene data show CDR1 as MNHEY and CDR2 as SVGAGI. V shed 3 bases and J shed 2 bases, with 8 bases lying between them. CDR3 nucleotides: TGTGCCAGCAGTTATTCGCCAGCCTACGAGCAGTACTTC. Its protein is CASSYSPAYEQYF.

Comments on this clonotype: Sequence at one end of the junction differs from germline and may be a read error. The rearrangement joins TRBV6-2 or TRBV6-3 to TRBJ2-7; possibly TRBD1 for D (6 bases). Germline V gene data show CDR1 as MNHEY and CDR2 as SVGEGT. The CDR3 is 15 residues long. The CDR3 DNA is TGTGCCAACAGTTACAGGGAAACCGCAGCCTACGAGCAGTACTTC. This codes for CANSYRETAAYEQYF.

This clonotype was seen more than once but under ten times. The rearrangement links TRBV10-3 to TRBJ2-7, with a weak D call TRBD2 (5 bases). V was pared by 8 bases and J by 12 bases, with 8 bases between. Looked up from germline, CDR1 is ENHRY and CDR2 is SYGVKD. CDR3 length: 8 amino acids. In DNA, the CDR3 is TGTGCCATCTGGCGGGTGTACTTC. Protein: CAIWRVYF.

V and J are TRBV4-1 and TRBJ2-2; 12 nucleotides agree with TRBD2. J was trimmed by 4 bases and V by 6 bases; bases with no gene match: 6. Per the germline V gene, CDR1 is MGHRA and CDR2 is YSYEKL. This CDR3 region has 16 residues. The CDR3 nucleotides read TGCGCCAGCAGACCCACTAGCGGGAGGACCACCGGGGAGCTGTTTTTT. The encoded protein is CASRPTSGRTTGELFF.

This clonotype came up many times. The rearrangement joins TRBV15 to TRBJ2-7, with TRBD1 identical over 9 bases. Per germline, CDR1 LNHNV and CDR2 YYDKDF (reference sequence). The CDR3 contains 14 residues. After removal of 5 bases from V and 5 bases from J, the junction contained 7 bases not matched to a gene. The CDR3 region is CATSADRGSHEQYF. CDR3 DNA sequence: TGTGCCACCAGCGCGGACAGGGGTTCCCACGAGCAGTACTTC.

This rearrangement joins TRBV5-1 to TRBJ1-6, with D perhaps matching TRBD1 (5 bases). The germline V gene encodes CDR1 SGHRS and CDR2 YFSETQ. The CDR3 totals 14 residues. Trimming took off 0 bases at V and 6 bases at J, with 7 bases between the two ends. CDR3 sequence reads: CASSLGQTNSPLHF. DNA for the CDR3: TGCGCCAGCAGCTTGGGACAGACTAATTCACCCCTCCACTTT.

The chain joins TRBV28 to TRBJ2-3, with D possibly being TRBD1 (5 bases). Germline V gene sequence: CDR1 MDHEN, CDR2 SYDVKM. This CDR3 is built from 17 residues. The V end lost 6 bases, the J end lost 4 bases, and 23 bases lay between the germline ends. The CDR3 region is CASSPADITAGADTQYF. The CDR3 bases are TGTGCCAGCAGCCCTGCGGACATTACGGCAGGAGCAGATACGCAGTATTTT.

The chain recombines TRBV5-1 with TRBJ1-2, with D possibly matching TRBD1 (6 bases). The germline CDR1 and CDR2 sequences are SGHRS and YFSETQ. CDR3 length equals 13 residues. The ends were cut back, 3 bases at V and 8 bases at J, with 14 bases in the middle. The CDR3 DNA reads TGCGCCAGCAGCTCGGGGGGCCTACTCGGCTACACCTTC. Translation gives CASSSGGLLGYTF.

This clonotype was found many times. The chain uses TRBV11-2 and TRBJ1-6; the match to TRBD1 covers 8 bases. The germline gives CDR1 SGHAT, CDR2 FQNNGV. The trim removed 5 bases at V and 9 bases at J, leaving 6 bases unmatched. The CDR3 is 14 amino acids. The CDR3: CASSPGTGGSPLHF. CDR3 DNA: TGTGCCAGCAGCCCTGGGACAGGCGGTTCACCCCTCCACTTT.

In this sample, this clonotype turned up once. A much larger clone lies a single base off, so this may be a read error. The chain carries TRBV7-9 and TRBJ2-7; TRBD1 aligns across 8 bases. Germline loops: CDR1 SEHNR, CDR2 FQNEAQ (reference sequence). The CDR3 runs 17 residues. Trimming cost V 2 bases and J 0 bases; bases outside gene matches: 9. The CDR3: CASSLTAGQAGSYEQYF. The CDR3 bases are TGTGCCAGCAGCTTAACGGCGGGACAGGCCGGCTCCTACGAGCAGTACTTC.

The chain combines TRBV5-1 with TRBJ1-5; tentatively, D is TRBD1 (5 bases). This CDR3 region has 15 residues. The V and J ends lost 0 bases and 3 bases respectively, with 10 bases between them. The V gene's germline CDR1 is SGHRS and CDR2 YFSETQ. The CDR3 region has the DNA TGCGCCAGCAGCTTGGTTGGGGCCCACAATCAGCCCCAGCATTTT. Translation gives CASSLVGAHNQPQHF.

This chain connects TRBV10-2 to TRBJ1-4; TRBD1 might be the D (5 bases). Germline V gene data show CDR1 as WSHSY and CDR2 as SAAADI. The CDR3 spans 16 residues. V gave up 3 bases and J gave up 5 bases, with 16 bases separating them. CDR3 protein: CASSESPGRGNEKLFF. The DNA of the CDR3 is TGCGCCAGCAGTGAAAGTCCCGGACGGGGCAATGAAAAACTGTTTTTT.

The chain employs TRBV12-3 or TRBV12-4 and TRBJ1-5; 9 bases map to TRBD1. This CDR3 region has 15 residues. Unmatched junction bases numbered 6, after V lost 5 bases and J lost 4 bases. As DNA, the CDR3 is TGTGCCAGCAGTGAGGGACAGGGACGAAATCAGCCCCAGCATTTT. Translating it yields CASSEGQGRNQPQHF.

Concerning this clonotype: A read error may explain this, as a much larger clone is one base away. J is TRBJ1-1 and V is TRBV11-2; 9 bases align to TRBD1. CDR1 SGHAT and CDR2 FQNNGV come from the germline V gene. The CDR3 consists of 15 residues. Unmatched junction bases numbered 9, after V lost 5 bases and J lost 5 bases. The CDR3 spells CASSVYRGRKTEAFF. CDR3 bases: TGTGCCAGCAGCGTCTACAGGGGGCGCAAAACTGAAGCTTTCTTT.

The chain carries TRBV11-2 and TRBJ2-3; 8 positions agree with TRBD2. The CDR3 length is 18 residues. CDR1 SGHAT and CDR2 FQNNGV come from the germline V gene. V lost 2 bases to trimming and J lost 3 bases; unmatched junction nucleotides: 13. As DNA, the CDR3 is TGTGCCAGCAGCTTAACTCTTTCTTCCGGGAGGGGGACAGATACGCAGTATTTT. This encodes CASSLTLSSGRGTDTQYF.

This chain joins TRBV7-9 and TRBJ1-1, with D unresolved. Trimming pared 3 bases from V and 6 bases from J, leaving 11 bases between. CDR3 length: 13 residues. Germline CDR1 SEHNR, CDR2 FQNEAQ (reference sequence). The CDR3 DNA is TGTGCCAGCAGCTTCCCGGAGGCGTCTGAAGCTTTCTTT. It yields the protein CASSFPEASEAFF.

V usage is TRBV3-1 and J usage is TRBJ1-4; D not resolved. V lost 4 bases and J lost 10, with 7 bases in between. Germline assignment: CDR1 LGHDT and CDR2 YNNKEL (reference sequence). The CDR3 loop spans 11 amino acids. The chain's CDR3 is CASSLGGKLFF. The CDR3 region has the DNA TGTGCCAGCAGCCTAGGAGGAAAACTGTTTTTT.

The gene calls are TRBV18 and TRBJ1-1, with TRBD1 as a possible D gene (5 bases). Germline V gene data show CDR1 as KGHSH and CDR2 as LQKENI. Trimming removed 3 bases from V and 7 bases from J, with 12 bases in between. The length of the CDR3 is 13 residues. DNA of the CDR3: TGTGCCAGCTCACCTGGGCCTACAGGTGAAGCTTTCTTT. Translation gives CASSPGPTGEAFF.

This sequence joins TRBV20-1 and TRBJ1-5; D not resolved. Trimming removed 6 bases from V and 1 base from J, with 19 bases in between. CDR1 and CDR2 from the germline V gene are DFQATT and SNEGSKA (reference sequence). The CDR3 runs to 16 residues. The CDR3 DNA reads as TGCAGTGCATTTAGCGGGTCGGTGTTAAGCAATCAGCCCCAGCATTTT. Its translation: CSAFSGSVLSNQPQHF.

The chain has TRBV2 and TRBJ1-2; no firm D call. The CDR3 spans 13 residues. CDR1 is SNHLY and CDR2 is FYNNEI in the germline V gene. V lost 3 bases to trimming and J lost 3 bases, with 8 bases between them. The CDR3 here is CASSEREDYGYTF. CDR3 coding DNA: TGTGCCAGCAGTGAGAGGGAAGACTATGGCTACACCTTC.

In this sample, this clonotype turned up many times. J is TRBJ1-5 and V is TRBV27; D not resolved. This CDR3 contains 12 residues. The V gene lost 6 bases and the J gene lost 3 bases, with 6 bases spanning the gap. The germline V gene encodes CDR1 MNHEY and CDR2 SMNVEV (reference sequence). CDR3 loop: CASRDPNQPQHF. CDR3 DNA sequence: TGTGCCAGCAGAGACCCCAATCAGCCCCAGCATTTT.

This clonotype was recorded at least ten times. The rearrangement joins TRBV2 to TRBJ2-5, with 7 bases identical to TRBD1. V gave up 7 bases and J gave up 5 bases; unmatched junction bases: 7. Germline V gene sequence: CDR1 SNHLY, CDR2 FYNNEI. CDR3 length equals 13 residues. This CDR3 is CASNYRGSETQYF. Here the CDR3 DNA reads TGTGCCAGCAATTACAGGGGTAGCGAGACCCAGTACTTC.